This T cell receptor (beta chain) was obtained from a study of breast tumors, draining lymph nodes, adjacent tissues. Points from the study as a whole: That most tumor T cells come from lymph nodes remained unproven.

TCRdb independently ran MiXCR on the multiplex PCR reads; one entry per CDR3 protein. The sample yields around 140,000 distinct CDR3 sequences, about 22% seen once. Germline CDR1 is SGDLS and CDR2 is YYNGEE. This CDR3 is 16 amino acids long. J lost 8 bases, V lost 9 bases, and 14 bases had no gene match. This clonotype occurred many times. Its antigen is not known. Breast cancer patients provided tissue from their axillary draining lymph nodes. The sequence was obtained from a female donor with breast cancer. Some clones in this sample may be carry-over from other donors' samples. Sequencing was done on a sample of axillary lymph node tissue. The chain recombines TRBV9 with TRBJ1-6; 10 nucleotides agree with TRBD1. The CDR3 loop reads CAIEDDRGPIYSPLHF. The CDR3 DNA reads TGTGCCATCGAGGATGACAGGGGGCCTATTTATTCACCCCTCCACTTT.